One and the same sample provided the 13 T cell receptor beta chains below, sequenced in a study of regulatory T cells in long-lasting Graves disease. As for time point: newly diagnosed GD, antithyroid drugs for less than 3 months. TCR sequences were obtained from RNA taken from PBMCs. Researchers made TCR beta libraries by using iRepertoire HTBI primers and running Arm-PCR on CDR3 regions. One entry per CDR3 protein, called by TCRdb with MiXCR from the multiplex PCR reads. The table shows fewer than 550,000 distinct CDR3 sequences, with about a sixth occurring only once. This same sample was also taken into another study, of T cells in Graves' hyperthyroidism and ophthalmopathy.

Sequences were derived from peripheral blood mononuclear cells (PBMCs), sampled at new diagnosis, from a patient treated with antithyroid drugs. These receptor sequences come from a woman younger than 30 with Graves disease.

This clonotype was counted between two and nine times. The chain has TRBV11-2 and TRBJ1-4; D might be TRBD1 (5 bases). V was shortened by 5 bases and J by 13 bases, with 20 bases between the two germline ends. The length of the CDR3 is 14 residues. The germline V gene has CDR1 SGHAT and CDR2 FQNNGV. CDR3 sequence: CASSPGWGSGRLFF. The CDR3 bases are TGTGCCAGCAGCCCAGGGTGGGGGAGCGGGCGACTGTTTTTT.

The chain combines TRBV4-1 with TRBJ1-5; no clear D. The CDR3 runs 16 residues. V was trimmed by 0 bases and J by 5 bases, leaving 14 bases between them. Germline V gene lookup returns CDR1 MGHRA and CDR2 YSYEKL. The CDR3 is CASSQESGVIYQPQHF. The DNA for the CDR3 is TGCGCCAGCAGCCAAGAGTCCGGGGTGATTTATCAGCCCCAGCATTTT.

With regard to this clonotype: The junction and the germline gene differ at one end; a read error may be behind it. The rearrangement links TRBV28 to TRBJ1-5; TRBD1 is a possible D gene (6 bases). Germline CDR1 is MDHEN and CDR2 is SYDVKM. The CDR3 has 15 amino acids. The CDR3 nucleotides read TGTGCCAGCAGACCCTACAGGGAGGGCAATCAGCCCCAGCGTTTT. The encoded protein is CASRPYREGNQPQRF.

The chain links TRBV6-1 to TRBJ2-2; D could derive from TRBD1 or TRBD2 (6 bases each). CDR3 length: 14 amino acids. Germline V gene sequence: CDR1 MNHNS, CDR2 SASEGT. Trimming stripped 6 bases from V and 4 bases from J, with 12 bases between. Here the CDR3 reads CASRRDTLTGELFF. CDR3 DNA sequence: TGTGCCAGCAGGCGGGACACTCTCACCGGGGAGCTGTTTTTT.

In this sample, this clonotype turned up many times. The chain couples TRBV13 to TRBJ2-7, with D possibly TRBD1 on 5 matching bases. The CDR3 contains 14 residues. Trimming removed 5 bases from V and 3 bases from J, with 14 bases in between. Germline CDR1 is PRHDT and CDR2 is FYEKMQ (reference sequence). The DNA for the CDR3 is TGTGCCAGCAGCGCCGGCCAGGGAAACTACGAGCAGTACTTC. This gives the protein CASSAGQGNYEQYF.

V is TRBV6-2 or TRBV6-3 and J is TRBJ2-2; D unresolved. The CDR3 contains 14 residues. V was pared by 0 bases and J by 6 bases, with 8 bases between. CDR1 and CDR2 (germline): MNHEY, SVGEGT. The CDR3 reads CASSYSGYSGELFF. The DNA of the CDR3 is TGTGCCAGCAGTTACTCGGGCTACTCCGGGGAGCTGTTTTTT.

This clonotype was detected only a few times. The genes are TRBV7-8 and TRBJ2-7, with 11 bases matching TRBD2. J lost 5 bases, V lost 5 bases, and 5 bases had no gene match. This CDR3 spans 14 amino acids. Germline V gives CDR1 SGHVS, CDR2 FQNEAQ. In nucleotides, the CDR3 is TGTGCCAGCAGCCCTAGCGGGAGGACCCACGAGCAGTACTTC. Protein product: CASSPSGRTHEQYF.

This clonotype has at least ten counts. The CDR3 loop is CASRNNAGLASYEQYF. The CDR3 coding sequence is TGCGCCAGCAGGAACAACGCCGGGCTAGCCTCCTACGAGCAGTACTTC. The chain is built from TRBV5-1 and TRBJ2-7, with D maybe TRBD2 (5 bases). This CDR3 contains 16 residues. From germline, CDR1 is SGHRS and CDR2 YFSETQ. The V gene lost 5 bases and the J gene lost 0 bases, with 18 bases spanning the gap. The whole variable domain, filled in from reference TRBV5-1 and TRBJ2-7, reads KAGVTQTPRYLIKTRGQQVTLSCSPISGHRSVSWYQQTPGQGLQFLFEYFSETQRNKGNFPGRFSGRQFSNSRSEMNVSTLELGDSALYLCASRNNAGLASYEQYFGPGTRLTVT.

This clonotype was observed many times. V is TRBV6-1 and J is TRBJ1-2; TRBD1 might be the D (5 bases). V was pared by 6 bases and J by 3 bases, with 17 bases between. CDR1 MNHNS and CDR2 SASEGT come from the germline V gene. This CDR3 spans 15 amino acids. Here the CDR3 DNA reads TGTGCCAGCAGGCCCTTCAGGGTCTCGGACTATGGCTACACCTTC. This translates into CASRPFRVSDYGYTF.

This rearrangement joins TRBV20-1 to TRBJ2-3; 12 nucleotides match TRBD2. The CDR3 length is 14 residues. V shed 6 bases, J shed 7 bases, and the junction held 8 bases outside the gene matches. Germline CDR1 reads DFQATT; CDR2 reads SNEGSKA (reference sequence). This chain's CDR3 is CSARTSGNKNTQYF. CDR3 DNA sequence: TGCAGTGCAAGGACTAGCGGGAATAAAAATACGCAGTATTTT.

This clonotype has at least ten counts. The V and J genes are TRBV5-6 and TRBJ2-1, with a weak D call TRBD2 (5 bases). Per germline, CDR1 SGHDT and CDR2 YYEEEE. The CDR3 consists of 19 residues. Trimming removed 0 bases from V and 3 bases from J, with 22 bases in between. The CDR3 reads CASSLAVARFSANYNEQFF. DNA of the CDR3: TGTGCCAGCAGCTTGGCCGTAGCCCGCTTTAGCGCCAACTACAATGAGCAGTTCTTC. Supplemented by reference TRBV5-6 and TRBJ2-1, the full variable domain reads DAGVTQSPTHLIKTRGQQVTLRCSPKSGHDTVSWYQQALGQGPQFIFQYYEEEERQRGNFPDRFSGHQFPNYSSELNVNALLLGDSALYLCASSLAVARFSANYNEQFFGPGTRLTVL.

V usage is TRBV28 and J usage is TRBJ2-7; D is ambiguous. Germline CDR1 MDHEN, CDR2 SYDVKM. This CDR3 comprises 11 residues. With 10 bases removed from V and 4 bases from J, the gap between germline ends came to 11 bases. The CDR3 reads CATQFVYEQYF. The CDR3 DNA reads TGTGCCACCCAATTTGTTTACGAGCAGTACTTC.

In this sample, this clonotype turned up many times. Written as DNA, the CDR3 is TGTGCCAGCAGGTTAGGACAGAGCACAGATACGCAGTATTTT. The encoded protein is CASRLGQSTDTQYF. The chain couples TRBV28 to TRBJ2-3; perhaps TRBD1 as D (6 bases). V was shortened by 6 bases and J by 0 bases, with 10 bases between the two germline ends. Germline values: CDR1 MDHEN, CDR2 SYDVKM. The CDR3 length is 14 residues. The full variable domain, in which reference TRBV28 and TRBJ2-3 provide the parts outside the CDR3, is DVKVTQSSRYLVKRTGEKVFLECVQDMDHENMFWYRQDPGLGLRLIYFSYDVKMKEKGDIPEGYSVSREKKERFSLILESASTNQTSMYLCASRLGQSTDTQYFGPGTRLTVL.